This paragraph reports one TCR beta chain. Its antigen remains unidentified. Per germline, CDR1 MNHEY and CDR2 SVGAGI. V was trimmed by 4 bases and J by 2 bases, leaving 15 bases between them. The CDR3 has 16 amino acids. The sample is drawn from a study of response to subunit inactivated influenza vaccine. General observations from the study: After each seasonal influenza vaccination, few new T cells are recruited, the authors suggested.

TCRdb itself ran the RT-PCR reads through MiXCR, one entry per CDR3 protein. The sample comprises 500,000 to 550,000 distinct CDR3 sequences, less than 8% of which are singletons, and over 10% rests with the top ten. The sequence was collected from a man aged 50 to 75 who received an inactivated influenza vaccine. The chain has TRBV6-5 and TRBJ2-1, with D perhaps matching TRBD2 (6 bases). The input for sequencing was PBMCs from blood, taken around 2 years after vaccination. The CDR3 is CASSSPRDFPYNEQFF. CDR3 DNA: TGTGCCAGCAGTTCCCCCAGGGACTTTCCCTACAATGAGCAGTTCTTC.